This T cell receptor (beta chain) is drawn from a study of CD8+CD57+ T cells in acquired aplastic anemia. Study-wide findings and caveats: Levels of CD8+ Simpson's diversity were not significantly distinct in patients versus controls.

Comment on this clonotype: Its specificity is not known.

Patients selected for sequencing had displayed CD8+CD57+ cell expansion by flow cytometry. Acquired aplastic anemia of severe grade affected all patients. There was no therapy given to any patient before the blood sampling took place. The TCR beta profiling, which covered VDJ combination and CDR3 sequence, was carried out using genomic DNA as the template. One entry per CDR3 protein results from TCRdb running MiXCR on the reads. The table lists hundreds of thousands of distinct CDR3 sequences, 45% to 65% of them singletons, with 1.3% in the top ten. The TCR was taken from a human donor with aplastic anemia. The sample comprised sorted CD4+, CD8+, or CD8+CD57+ T cells (not recorded which) from PBMCs.

CDR3 nucleotide sequence: TGTGCCAGCAGCACCGCGGCCCCTAACTATGGCTACACCTTC. As protein: CASSTAAPNYGYTF. V gene TRBV7-3 combines with J gene TRBJ1-2, with D hard to call. In germline, CDR1 is SGHTA, CDR2 FQGTGA. Trimming left V 5 bases short and J 0 bases short, with 10 bases between. The CDR3 has 14 amino acids.